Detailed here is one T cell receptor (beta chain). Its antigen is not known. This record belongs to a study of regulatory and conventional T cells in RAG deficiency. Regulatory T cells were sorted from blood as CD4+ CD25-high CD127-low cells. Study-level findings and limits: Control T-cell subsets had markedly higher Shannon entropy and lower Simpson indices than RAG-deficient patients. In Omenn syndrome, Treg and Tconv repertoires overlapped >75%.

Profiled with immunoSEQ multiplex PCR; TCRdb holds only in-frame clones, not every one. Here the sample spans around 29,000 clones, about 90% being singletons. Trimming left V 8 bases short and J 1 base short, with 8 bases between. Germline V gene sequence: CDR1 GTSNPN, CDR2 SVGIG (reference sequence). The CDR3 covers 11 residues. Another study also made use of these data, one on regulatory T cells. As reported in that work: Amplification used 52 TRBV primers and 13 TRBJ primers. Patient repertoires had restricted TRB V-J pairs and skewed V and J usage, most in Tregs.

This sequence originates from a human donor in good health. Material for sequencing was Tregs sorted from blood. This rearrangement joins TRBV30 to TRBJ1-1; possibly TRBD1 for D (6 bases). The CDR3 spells CAMTGNTEAFF. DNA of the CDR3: TGTGCCATGACAGGGAACACTGAAGCTTTCTTT.